Below, 23 T cell receptor beta chains from the same sample are listed, as sequenced in a study of OX40 agonist ivuxolimab in advanced cancers. Sequencing used immunoSEQ multiplex PCR; TCRdb keeps in-frame clones, though not all of them. The table includes about 59,000 clones, around 87% detected once. This specimen consisted of CD4+ or CD8+ T cells sorted from blood, obtained in a trial of the OX40 agonist ivuxolimab. These TCRs come from an adult with an advanced solid tumor such as melanoma, head and neck, liver or kidney cancer.

The chain is built from TRBV20-1 and TRBJ1-1; no firm D call. Between the trimmed V and J ends, which lost 7 bases and 2 bases, there was a span of 8 bases. CDR1 and CDR2 (germline): DFQATT, SNEGSKA (reference sequence). The CDR3 runs to 11 residues. The CDR3 sequence: CSGAINTEAFF. The DNA for the CDR3 is TGCAGTGGGGCGATAAACACTGAAGCTTTCTTT.

CDR3 sequence (DNA): TGTGCCAGCAGGCCCTCAGGGAGGGGGAACACTGAAGCTTTCTTT. Translated, it gives CASRPSGRGNTEAFF. The J gene is TRBJ1-1, the V gene TRBV6-6, with a possible D match to TRBD1 (5 bases). Germline assignment: CDR1 MNHNY and CDR2 SVGAGI (reference sequence). This CDR3 is built from 15 residues. V was trimmed by 6 bases and J by 1 base, leaving 15 bases between them.

The rearrangement joins TRBV5-1 to TRBJ2-7, with D perhaps TRBD1 (6 bases). CDR1 SGHRS and CDR2 YFSETQ come from the germline V gene. V shed 2 bases and J shed 3 bases, with 9 bases lying between them. CDR3 size: 13 residues. As DNA, the CDR3 is TGCGCCAGCAGCTTAATAGGGGGCTACGAGCAGTACTTC. Protein product: CASSLIGGYEQYF.

This clone has just a few counts. The chain employs TRBV2 and TRBJ1-5; D ambiguous. The CDR3 is 15 residues long. V dropped 7 bases and J dropped 4 bases, with 17 bases sitting between them. CDR1 is SNHLY and CDR2 is FYNNEI in the germline V gene. CDR3 residues: CASTAPRTLNQPQHF. The CDR3 DNA is TGTGCCAGCACCGCCCCAAGGACCTTGAATCAGCCCCAGCATTTT.

The chain joins TRBV10-3 to TRBJ2-3, with 11 nucleotides matching TRBD2. V shed 10 bases and J 0 bases; nucleotides not matched to a gene: 12. This CDR3 region has 17 residues. Germline V lookup: CDR1 ENHRY, CDR2 SYGVKD. CDR3 amino acids: CASSRSGLAGSTDTQYF. The DNA of the CDR3 is TGTGCCAGCTCACGCAGCGGACTAGCGGGCAGCACAGATACGCAGTATTTT.

This sequence joins TRBV4-1 and TRBJ2-7, with 12 bases that match TRBD2. V shed 4 bases, J shed 8 bases, and the junction held 21 bases outside the gene matches. This CDR3 is 19 amino acids long. Germline V gene sequence: CDR1 MGHRA, CDR2 YSYEKL. CDR3 sequence: CASSPLTSGSKAERLKQYF. For the CDR3, the DNA is TGCGCCAGCAGCCCTTTGACTAGCGGGAGTAAGGCAGAGCGATTAAAGCAGTACTTC.

The CDR3 DNA sequence: TGCGCCAGCAGGCCGACAGGGTCTAAAAACATTCAGTACTTC. Translated, it gives CASRPTGSKNIQYF. The V call is TRBV4-1, the J call TRBJ2-4; TRBD1 matches at 7 bases. J gave up 4 bases and V 6 bases, and 6 bases lay outside the gene matches. The germline gives CDR1 MGHRA, CDR2 YSYEKL. The CDR3 has 14 residues.

The chain carries TRBV13 and TRBJ1-6; no reliable D call. This CDR3 has 14 residues. V lost 5 bases and J 3 bases, leaving 8 bases between the germline ends. Germline CDR1 PRHDT, CDR2 FYEKMQ (reference sequence). In DNA form, the CDR3 reads TGTGCCAGCAGCCGGAGGGTCTATAATTCACCCCTCCACTTT. It translates to CASSRRVYNSPLHF.

The V and J genes are TRBV5-1 and TRBJ1-3; no clear D gene. CDR3 length: 16 residues. V lost 4 bases to trimming and J lost 0 bases, with 14 bases between them. The germline V gene encodes CDR1 SGHRS and CDR2 YFSETQ. The CDR3 DNA follows: TGCGCCAGCAGCCCCGGGAGCCGGACCTCTGGAAACACCATATATTTT. This codes for CASSPGSRTSGNTIYF.

The chain uses TRBV7-2 and TRBJ1-5; tentative D call: TRBD1 (6 bases). The CDR3 spans 16 residues. The germline V and J ends were trimmed by 0 bases and 3 bases, with 12 bases remaining between them. Per the germline V gene, CDR1 is SGHTA and CDR2 is FQGNSA. As DNA, the CDR3 is TGTGCCAGCAGCTTAGCAGGACAGCGCATCAATCAGCCCCAGCATTTT. Protein product: CASSLAGQRINQPQHF.

This chain uses TRBV7-2 with TRBJ1-3, with 9 bases fitting TRBD1. CDR1 is SGHTA, CDR2 FQGNSA, per germline. V shed 5 bases, J shed 4 bases, and the junction held 6 bases outside the gene matches. CDR3 length equals 15 residues. CDR3 DNA sequence: TGTGCCAGCAGCAGTACAGGGGGCTTCGGAAACACCATATATTTT. It yields the protein CASSSTGGFGNTIYF.

The rearrangement links TRBV30 to TRBJ2-7; 11 bases are a match to TRBD2. Germline assignment: CDR1 GTSNPN and CDR2 SVGIG (reference sequence). The J segment lost 1 base and the V segment lost 5 bases, leaving 1 base of the junction unmatched. The CDR3 has 13 residues. Here the CDR3 DNA reads TGTGCCTGGTCTAGCGGGAGGTCCTACGAGCAGTACTTC. Translating it yields CAWSSGRSYEQYF.

The chain combines TRBV6-1 with TRBJ1-2, with 7 bases lining up with TRBD1. V shed 7 bases, J shed 5 bases, and the junction held 10 bases outside the gene matches. This CDR3 has 14 amino acids. Germline CDR1 MNHNS, CDR2 SASEGT. The CDR3 sequence is CASKAGGRGYGYTF. The CDR3 DNA follows: TGTGCCAGCAAAGCAGGGGGAAGGGGGTATGGCTACACCTTC.

V gene TRBV6-5 combines with J gene TRBJ1-6; 7 bases map to TRBD1. Germline CDR1 MNHEY, CDR2 SVGAGI. The CDR3 runs 16 residues. With V trimmed by 2 bases and J by 7 bases, 8 bases remained unmatched. The CDR3 spells CASSYATGTANSPLHF. CDR3 in DNA: TGTGCCAGCAGTTACGCAACCGGGACAGCGAATTCACCCCTCCACTTT.

V and J are TRBV5-4 and TRBJ2-3; D gene unclear. Deletions cut 0 bases from V and 6 bases from J, with 11 bases between. The length of the CDR3 is 14 residues. CDR1 and CDR2 from the germline V gene are SGHNT and YYREEE (reference sequence). The CDR3: CASSLDALQDTQYF. CDR3 nucleotides: TGTGCCAGCAGCTTGGATGCTCTGCAGGATACGCAGTATTTT.

The CDR3 region is CASSQDRQEGKRTQYF. The CDR3 DNA reads as TGTGCCAGCAGCCAAGATCGACAGGAAGGTAAGAGGACCCAGTACTTC. V and J are TRBV14 and TRBJ2-5; tentatively, D is TRBD1 (6 bases). V gave up 0 bases and J gave up 7 bases, with 18 bases separating them. CDR3 length equals 16 residues. The germline CDR1 and CDR2 sequences are SGHDN and FVKESK.

J is TRBJ2-1 and V is TRBV2, with D hard to call. Germline V CDR1 and CDR2: SNHLY, FYNNEI. CDR3 size: 15 residues. V gave up 6 bases and J gave up 7 bases, with 19 bases separating them. CDR3 bases: TGTGCCAGCAGGCGTCTTAACCCAGGATTGAATGAGCAGTTCTTC. This sequence encodes CASRRLNPGLNEQFF.

V is TRBV15 and J is TRBJ2-1; 11 positions agree with TRBD2. The CDR3 loop spans 16 amino acids. Losses at the gene ends were 1 base for V and 4 bases for J; bases not matched to a gene: 3. CDR1 LNHNV and CDR2 YYDKDF come from the germline V gene (reference sequence). This CDR3 is CATSRGASGRYNEQFF. The CDR3 nucleotides are TGTGCCACCAGCAGAGGGGCTAGCGGGAGGTACAATGAGCAGTTCTTC.

The chain has TRBV28 and TRBJ1-2; no clear D gene. CDR1 and CDR2 (germline): MDHEN, SYDVKM. The CDR3 totals 14 residues. V lost 4 bases and J lost 2, with 11 bases in between. CDR3 DNA: TGTGCCAGCAGTTCCCCAGACCTAAACTATGGCTACACCTTC. It is translated as CASSSPDLNYGYTF.

The genes are TRBV7-2 and TRBJ2-4; D remains ambiguous. This CDR3 is 11 amino acids long. Trimming took off 5 bases at V and 9 bases at J, with 8 bases between the two ends. CDR1 and CDR2 (germline): SGHTA, FQGNSA. CDR3 protein: CASSRGIIQYF. The CDR3 DNA is TGTGCCAGCAGCCGTGGTATCATTCAGTACTTC.

The chain is built from TRBV4-2 and TRBJ2-3, with a tentative D call TRBD2 (7 bases). This CDR3 is 19 amino acids long. Trimming took off 0 bases at V and 6 bases at J, with 25 bases between the two ends. In germline, CDR1 is LGHNA, CDR2 YNFKEQ. DNA for the CDR3: TGTGCCAGCAGCCAAGAGAGTCTAGGGGCGGGGGCTACCTGGGATACGCAGTATTTT. Translating it yields CASSQESLGAGATWDTQYF.

CDR3 coding DNA: TGTGCCAGCTCCGGATACAACTATGGCTACACCTTC. Protein product: CASSGYNYGYTF. The genes are TRBV7-9 and TRBJ1-2; D unresolved. Germline CDR1 SEHNR, CDR2 FQNEAQ (reference sequence). The CDR3 runs 12 residues. V dropped 8 bases and J dropped 2 bases, with 9 bases sitting between them.

The genes are TRBV7-8 and TRBJ2-5, with 8 bases that match TRBD2. The J call may be incorrect, as the DNA end agrees better with TRBJ2-7. Germline-derived CDR1 and CDR2 are SGHVS and FQNEAQ. The CDR3 is 16 residues long. The CDR3 protein is CASSAKWTSRTYEQYF. The CDR3 DNA reads TGTGCCAGCAGCGCCAAGTGGACTAGCCGAACCTACGAGCAGTACTTC.